Sequencing of this TCR beta chain was carried out in a study of blood T cell repertoires in COVID-19. Turning to the study itself: PBMCs, B-cell-depleted T cells, or T cells provided the cDNA or gDNA that made up the material.

Repertoires were generated with immunoSEQ multiplex PCR, while TCRdb's copy carries only in-frame clones and drops some. The repertoire holds approximately 230,000 clones, with 87% as singletons. Germline V lookup: CDR1 LGHNA, CDR2 YSLEER. V lost 3 bases and J lost 1; bases outside the gene matches: 2. The CDR3 sequence is 14 residues long. The sequenced sample was peripheral blood. V and J are TRBV4-3 and TRBJ1-1, with TRBD1 matching 7 bases. The origin of this receptor is a man between 18 and 35 years old with active or convalescent COVID-19. The CDR3 spells CASSHDRANTEAFF. CDR3 sequence (DNA): TGCGCCAGCAGCCACGACAGGGCGAACACTGAAGCTTTCTTT.